Following are 22 T cell receptor beta chains from one sample sequenced in a study of shared clonotypes between healthy human individuals. Clones were read by immunoSEQ multiplex PCR, and TCRdb kept only the in-frame ones, dropping some. The sample lists hundreds of thousands of clones; approximately 79% were seen once. What was sequenced was memory CD4+ T cells sorted from blood. Documented subset: CD45RA-negative fraction. All receptors come from a woman in her twenties or thirties in good health.

The chain has TRBV7-6 and TRBJ2-3; TRBD2 agrees at 9 bases. V shed 1 base and J 7 bases; nucleotides not matched to a gene: 6. The CDR3 sequence is 15 residues long. The germline V gene has CDR1 SGHVS and CDR2 FNYEAQ. In nucleotides, the CDR3 is TGTGCCAGCAGCTTAGGGGCTAGCGGGACTAATACGCAGTATTTT. Protein product: CASSLGASGTNTQYF.

The CDR3 DNA sequence: TGTGCCAGCAGCAAAGGAAGCCTTCGGGACGAGCAGTACTTC. Translating gives CASSKGSLRDEQYF. J is TRBJ2-7 and V is TRBV9; unclear D gene. Trimming pared 4 bases from V and 5 bases from J, leaving 16 bases between. The CDR3 consists of 14 residues. CDR1 and CDR2 (germline): SGDLS, YYNGEE.

The V and J genes are TRBV4-1 and TRBJ2-7; a possible D gene is TRBD1 (5 bases). CDR3 length equals 15 residues. Germline V gene lookup returns CDR1 MGHRA and CDR2 YSYEKL. Trimming took 0 bases from V and 1 from J, leaving 10 bases between them. The CDR3 DNA sequence: TGCGCCAGCAGCCAAGAGTTCCGGACATCCTACGAGCAGTACTTC. This sequence encodes CASSQEFRTSYEQYF.

The chain recombines TRBV14 with TRBJ2-1, with TRBD2 matching over 9 bases. Germline values: CDR1 SGHDN, CDR2 FVKESK. CDR3 length equals 15 residues. Trimming took 2 bases from V and 4 from J; bases not matched to a gene: 3. The CDR3 spells CASSQRAGGYNEQFF. In nucleotides, the CDR3 is TGTGCCAGCAGCCAAAGAGCGGGAGGTTACAATGAGCAGTTCTTC.

The table lists this clone with a count of one. The chain links TRBV6-1 to TRBJ1-5, with 7 bases aligning to TRBD1. V lost 2 bases to trimming and J lost 7 bases; unmatched junction nucleotides: 11. The CDR3 length is 16 residues. Germline V CDR1 and CDR2: MNHNS, SASEGT. The DNA of the CDR3 is TGTGCCAGCAGTGAACAGCCTACAGGGGTCGGGCAGCCCCAGCATTTT. Translated, it gives CASSEQPTGVGQPQHF.

There are a few counts of this clone. This chain links TRBV7-2 with TRBJ2-5; D could derive from TRBD1 or TRBD2 (5 bases each). Germline V gene sequence: CDR1 SGHTA, CDR2 FQGNSA. V was pared by 1 base and J by 3 bases, with 9 bases between. The CDR3 is 14 residues long. Here the CDR3 reads CASSLEVGEETQYF. The CDR3 bases are TGTGCCAGCAGCTTAGAAGTGGGGGAAGAGACCCAGTACTTC.

This chain connects TRBV11-2 to TRBJ2-1; 12 positions agree with TRBD2. This CDR3 spans 14 amino acids. Germline V gene lookup returns CDR1 SGHAT and CDR2 FQNNGV. V lost 6 bases and J lost 7; bases outside the gene matches: 4. The CDR3 loop reads CASRTSGSWNEQFF. Written as DNA, the CDR3 is TGTGCCAGCAGGACTAGCGGGAGTTGGAATGAGCAGTTCTTC.

The chain combines TRBV5-1 with TRBJ2-2; 12 bases align to TRBD2. CDR1 is SGHRS, CDR2 YFSETQ, per germline. The V and J ends lost 7 bases and 5 bases, in that order; junction bases with no gene match: 6. The length of the CDR3 is 15 residues. CDR3 sequence reads: CASFPGTSGTGELFF. The CDR3 coding sequence is TGCGCCAGCTTTCCTGGGACTAGCGGGACCGGGGAGCTGTTTTTT.

V is TRBV27 and J is TRBJ1-2; 9 bases agree with TRBD1. This CDR3 is built from 16 residues. Germline CDR1 MNHEY, CDR2 SMNVEV (reference sequence). With V trimmed by 4 bases and J by 4 bases, 10 bases remained unmatched. The CDR3 DNA is TGTGCCAGCAGTTCGTCTTGGGACAGGGATCTCTATGGCTACACCTTC. Its translation: CASSSSWDRDLYGYTF.

Worth noting for this clone: The junction differs from germline at one of its ends, possibly a read error. As DNA, the CDR3 is TGTGCCAGCAGTTTACTATTGGGGGGCCAAGGGACCCAGTACTTC. Protein product: CASSLLLGGQGTQYF. The V call is TRBV28, the J call TRBJ2-5, with D perhaps given as TRBD1 or TRBD2 (6 bases each). CDR3 length: 15 amino acids. CDR1 and CDR2 (germline): MDHEN, SYDVKM. Based on the CDR3 plus reference TRBV28 and TRBJ2-5, the full variable domain is DVKVTQSSRYLVKRTGEKVFLECVQDMDHENMFWYRQDPGLGLRLIYFSYDVKMKEKGDIPEGYSVSREKKERFSLILESASTNQTSMYLCASSLLLGGQGTQYFGPGTRLLVL.

The J gene is TRBJ2-7, the V gene TRBV5-1; the D gene is possibly TRBD1 (7 bases). Per germline, CDR1 SGHRS and CDR2 YFSETQ. This CDR3 contains 14 residues. V was cut by 1 base and J by 6 bases, with 14 bases left in between. The CDR3 DNA reads TGCGCCAGCAGCTTGCCCGCAGGGGGGTCCGAGCAGTACTTC. This codes for CASSLPAGGSEQYF.

The V call is TRBV7-8, the J call TRBJ2-5; the D call may be TRBD1 or TRBD2 (5 bases each). The germline V gene encodes CDR1 SGHVS and CDR2 FQNEAQ. The CDR3 runs to 15 residues. The ends were cut back, 6 bases at V and 1 base at J, with 15 bases in the middle. CDR3 protein: CASRPPGAVQETQYF. CDR3 coding DNA: TGTGCCAGCAGACCCCCCGGGGCAGTCCAAGAGACCCAGTACTTC.

The chain couples TRBV5-6 to TRBJ2-3; 7 bases are shared with TRBD2. Germline V lookup: CDR1 SGHDT, CDR2 YYEEEE. The CDR3 sequence is 15 residues long. The V gene end was trimmed by 5 bases and the J gene end by 5 bases; junction bases not matched to a gene: 11. This CDR3 is CASRYRDYTRDTQYF. The DNA of the CDR3 is TGTGCCAGCAGGTACCGGGACTATACACGAGATACGCAGTATTTT.

The rearrangement links TRBV27 to TRBJ2-7, with D uncertain. Germline V gene lookup returns CDR1 MNHEY and CDR2 SMNVEV (reference sequence). Trimming shortened V by 4 bases and J by 2 bases, and 12 bases separated the two germline ends. This CDR3 has 14 amino acids. The CDR3 protein is CASSWSLQAYEQYF. The CDR3 coding sequence is TGTGCCAGCAGTTGGTCGTTACAAGCCTACGAGCAGTACTTC.

V is TRBV5-1 and J is TRBJ2-7; D tentatively fits TRBD1 or TRBD2 (5 bases each). The CDR3 runs 16 residues. The germline V and J ends were trimmed by 0 bases and 0 bases, with 13 bases remaining between them. Germline V gene sequence: CDR1 SGHRS, CDR2 YFSETQ. The CDR3 region has the DNA TGCGCCAGCAGCTTGGGTTTTGGGGGACCCTCCTACGAGCAGTACTTC. This encodes CASSLGFGGPSYEQYF.

The CDR3 here is CASSYSPDSSGNTIYF. The CDR3 region has the DNA TGTGCCAGCAGTTACTCGCCGGACAGTTCTGGAAACACCATATATTTT. The chain employs TRBV6-5 and TRBJ1-3; possible D gene TRBD1, 6 bases. V was clipped by 0 bases and J by 1 base, with 10 bases between them. Germline CDR1 and CDR2: MNHEY and SVGAGI. This CDR3 has 16 residues.

The chain couples TRBV27 to TRBJ2-5; possibly TRBD2 for D (5 bases). This CDR3 contains 12 residues. CDR1 is MNHEY, CDR2 SMNVEV, per germline (reference sequence). The V end lost 5 bases, the J end lost 5 bases, and 9 bases lay between the germline ends. The CDR3 nucleotides are TGTGCCAGCAGTACCCGCGGGGAGACCCAGTACTTC. Protein sequence: CASSTRGETQYF.

The chain couples TRBV7-8 to TRBJ2-5; D is unresolved. CDR1 and CDR2 (germline): SGHVS, FQNEAQ. Trimming stripped 0 bases from V and 5 bases from J, with 13 bases between. This CDR3 is 15 amino acids long. In DNA, the CDR3 is TGTGCCAGCAGCTTAGCAATGGTTCTTCAGGAGACCCAGTACTTC. Translated: CASSLAMVLQETQYF.

This sequence joins TRBV11-2 and TRBJ2-1; TRBD2 aligns across 8 bases. There are 18 residues in the CDR3. V lost 0 bases, J lost 4 bases, and 11 bases stayed unmatched. Per the germline V gene, CDR1 is SGHAT and CDR2 is FQNNGV. CDR3 residues: CASSLDMMAGGLYNEQFF. The CDR3 coding sequence is TGTGCCAGCAGCTTAGATATGATGGCGGGAGGTCTGTACAATGAGCAGTTCTTC. The whole variable domain, remainder taken from reference TRBV11-2 and TRBJ2-1, is EAGVAQSPRYKIIEKRQSVAFWCNPISGHATLYWYQQILGQGPKLLIQFQNNGVVDDSQLPKDRFSAERLKGVDSTLKIQPAKLEDSAVYLCASSLDMMAGGLYNEQFFGPGTRLTVL.

The J gene is TRBJ2-1, the V gene TRBV6-1; weak D call: TRBD2 (6 bases). The germline V gene has CDR1 MNHNS and CDR2 SASEGT. The V gene lost 2 bases and the J gene lost 13 bases, with 21 bases spanning the gap. This CDR3 has 15 amino acids. Here the CDR3 DNA reads TGTGCCAGCAGTGAACAAGTTTCGCGGGGAGCCCTCCAGTTCTTC. Translation: CASSEQVSRGALQFF.

This clone has just a few counts. CDR3 residues: CASSLSWVGTETQYF. The CDR3 coding sequence is TGTGCCAGCAGCTTGAGTTGGGTTGGTACGGAGACCCAGTACTTC. The chain recombines TRBV5-8 with TRBJ2-5; the D is unclear. Germline CDR1 reads SGHTS; CDR2 reads YDEGEE. The germline V and J ends were trimmed by 1 base and 5 bases, with 15 bases remaining between them. CDR3 length: 15 residues.

This clone has more than one count but fewer than ten. The CDR3 protein is CASSLRPPTGRKFF. CDR3 DNA sequence: TGTGCCAGCAGTTTAAGACCTCCGACAGGGAGAAAGTTCTTC. The gene calls are TRBV28 and TRBJ2-1; 7 nucleotides agree with TRBD1. The CDR3 covers 14 residues. The germline gives CDR1 MDHEN, CDR2 SYDVKM. Unmatched junction bases numbered 12, after V lost 2 bases and J lost 14 bases.